These 27 T cell receptor beta chains were sequenced from one sample in a study of early T cells in non-severe SARS-CoV-2 infection (dated by TCRdb to 2020 to 2023). The library was made by 5' RACE. Sequencing took place on a NextSeq 500. Using fastp trimming at Q25 and MiXCR clonotype assembly, TCRdb reanalyzed the public sequencing data and kept in-frame beta chains. Entries are consolidated by CDR3 protein sequence, retaining the most common genes and DNA. This sample comprises roughly 64,000 distinct CDR3 sequences, almost 9% of them detected only once. The ten most abundant clones make up roughly 12% of the sample. Sequencing was performed on whole blood, taken at baseline. The receptors were gathered from an adult who was a healthcare worker with PCR-confirmed SARS-CoV-2 infection or an uninfected control (not recorded which).

The table lists this clonotype with a few counts. The chain employs TRBV6-1 and TRBJ1-5; 7 bases map to TRBD1. V shed 1 base, J shed 6 bases, and the junction held 3 bases outside the gene matches. This CDR3 has 14 amino acids. CDR1 MNHNS and CDR2 SASEGT come from the germline V gene. The DNA of the CDR3 is TGTGCCAGCAGTGAAGAAGGGGGCGGTCAGCCCCAGCATTTT. It translates to CASSEEGGGQPQHF.

This clonotype was seen many times. The chain combines TRBV18 with TRBJ2-7; D is perhaps TRBD1 (5 bases). Germline V gene lookup returns CDR1 KGHSH and CDR2 LQKENI. The CDR3 has 16 amino acids. With 0 bases removed from V and 0 bases from J, the gap between germline ends came to 12 bases. This chain's CDR3 is CASSPPQGKRSYEQYF. CDR3 sequence (DNA): TGTGCCAGCTCACCACCTCAGGGCAAACGCTCCTACGAGCAGTACTTC. Drawing the rest from reference TRBV18 and TRBJ2-7, the complete variable domain is NAGVMQNPRHLVRRRGQEARLRCSPMKGHSHVYWYRQLPEEGLKFMVYLQKENIIDESGMPKERFSAEFPKEGPSILRIQQVVRGDSAAYFCASSPPQGKRSYEQYFGPGTRLTVT.

This clonotype was picked up a small number of times. The chain uses TRBV12-3 or TRBV12-4 and TRBJ2-1; D ambiguous. The CDR3 is 16 residues long. Trimming pared 2 bases from V and 10 bases from J, leaving 21 bases between. CDR3 nucleotides: TGTGCCAGCAGTTTATCGATGGGCGCAGGTCGGATGGAGCAGTTCTTC. This sequence encodes CASSLSMGAGRMEQFF.

The chain couples TRBV5-4 to TRBJ1-6, with D possibly TRBD1 on 5 matching bases. The CDR3 spans 14 residues. Germline loops: CDR1 SGHNT, CDR2 YYREEE (reference sequence). Trimming removed 4 bases from V and 7 bases from J, with 12 bases in between. The CDR3 sequence is CASSVGAGNSPLHF. DNA for the CDR3: TGTGCCAGCAGCGTCGGGGCCGGCAATTCACCCCTCCACTTT.

This clonotype came up a few times. V and J are TRBV12-3 or TRBV12-4 and TRBJ1-2; 9 positions agree with TRBD1. CDR3 length: 14 residues. J gave up 11 bases and V 6 bases, and 13 bases lay outside the gene matches. The CDR3 reads CASRQQGALVRYTF. CDR3 DNA sequence: TGTGCCAGCAGACAACAGGGGGCGCTCGTCAGGTACACCTTC.

This clonotype appeared many times. This sequence joins TRBV11-2 and TRBJ1-1; 8 bases fit TRBD1. This CDR3 comprises 13 residues. V trimming: 3 bases; J trimming: 5 bases; junction bases outside the gene matches: 2. In germline, CDR1 is SGHAT, CDR2 FQNNGV. CDR3 coding DNA: TGTGCCAGCAGCTTCACAGGGGGAACTGAAGCTTTCTTT. Residues: CASSFTGGTEAFF.

This clonotype was observed a few times. The chain employs TRBV7-2 and TRBJ2-7; 13 positions match TRBD2. The germline CDR1 and CDR2 sequences are SGHTA and FQGNSA. Trimming removed 6 bases from V and 2 bases from J; junction bases left unmatched: 4. This CDR3 has 15 amino acids. Here the CDR3 DNA reads TGTGCCAGCAGACCAGGACTAGCGGGGGCCTACGAGCAGTACTTC. Residues: CASRPGLAGAYEQYF. The full variable domain, rest sourced from reference TRBV7-2 and TRBJ2-7, is GAGVSQSPSNKVTEKGKDVELRCDPISGHTALYWYRQSLGQGLEFLIYFQGNSAPDKSGLPSDRFSAERTGGSVSTLTIQRTQQEDSAVYLCASRPGLAGAYEQYFGPGTRLTVT.

About this clonotype itself: Compared with germline, one end of the junction differs, possibly owing to a read error. The rearrangement joins TRBV7-7 to TRBJ2-3; tentative D call: TRBD2 (5 bases). This CDR3 spans 14 amino acids. From germline, CDR1 is SSHAT and CDR2 FNYEAQ (reference sequence). The CDR3 DNA sequence: TGTGCTAGCAGCTTAGCGCCCGGGACAGATACGCAGTATTTT. Translated, it gives CASSLAPGTDTQYF.

On this clonotype: A much larger clone differs by one base, so this may be a read error. The chain joins TRBV20-1 to TRBJ2-7; D is unclear. CDR3 length: 12 amino acids. The germline V gene has CDR1 DFQATT and CDR2 SNEGSKA (reference sequence). V lost 6 bases and J lost 3, with 12 bases in between. This chain's CDR3 is CSALKQCYEQYF. CDR3 coding DNA: TGCAGTGCCCTCAAGCAGTGCTACGAGCAGTACTTC.

This clonotype was counted at least ten times. The rearrangement joins TRBV7-2 to TRBJ2-3; D is unclear. This CDR3 contains 15 residues. Germline-derived CDR1 and CDR2 are SGHTA and FQGNSA. V dropped 2 bases and J dropped 0 bases, with 9 bases sitting between them. This CDR3 is CASSLSRASTDTQYF. For the CDR3, the DNA is TGTGCCAGCAGCTTAAGCCGTGCTAGCACAGATACGCAGTATTTT.

V usage is TRBV4-1 and J usage is TRBJ2-1, with D tentatively TRBD1 or TRBD2 (5 bases each). The V end was cut by 2 bases, the J end by 2 bases, with 16 bases between. The CDR3 loop spans 17 amino acids. CDR1 and CDR2 from the germline V gene are MGHRA and YSYEKL. CDR3 bases: TGCGCCAGCAGCCAAATCCGGGGCCGCCGTACCTACAATGAGCAGTTCTTC. It codes for CASSQIRGRRTYNEQFF.

This CDR3 reads CASSQVTSSNTEAFF. The CDR3 nucleotides are TGCGCCAGCAGCCAAGTAACGTCCTCGAACACTGAAGCTTTCTTT. The chain combines TRBV4-1 with TRBJ1-1; no clear D gene. The V end lost 1 base, the J end lost 1 base, and 10 bases lay between the germline ends. Per germline, CDR1 MGHRA and CDR2 YSYEKL. The CDR3 has 15 residues.

This clonotype was counted ten times or more. This sequence joins TRBV27 and TRBJ2-1; D tentatively reads TRBD1 or TRBD2 (5 bases each). V lost 2 bases and J lost 9, with 11 bases in between. In germline, CDR1 is MNHEY, CDR2 SMNVEV (reference sequence). This CDR3 region has 13 residues. CDR3 nucleotide sequence: TGTGCCAGCAGTTTAATGGGGGAGAGTGAGCAGTTCTTC. As protein: CASSLMGESEQFF.

Here the CDR3 DNA reads TGTGCCAGCAGCTTCGACCAAAACACTGAAGCTTTCTTT. Its translation: CASSFDQNTEAFF. The chain links TRBV7-9 to TRBJ1-1; no clear D gene. CDR3 length: 13 residues. The germline gives CDR1 SEHNR, CDR2 FQNEAQ (reference sequence). V lost 3 bases, J lost 2 bases, and 7 bases lay in between.

In its sample, this clonotype was seen a few times. The genes are TRBV5-1 and TRBJ2-3; 9 bases align to TRBD2. With V trimmed by 2 bases and J by 0 bases, 7 bases remained unmatched. CDR1 and CDR2 (germline): SGHRS, YFSETQ. The CDR3 covers 17 residues. As DNA, the CDR3 is TGCGCCAGCAGCTTCTTTCCTAGCGGGACTAGCACAGATACGCAGTATTTT. Translated, it gives CASSFFPSGTSTDTQYF.

In its sample, this clonotype was seen many times. The V call is TRBV10-3, the J call TRBJ2-7; 8 bases map to TRBD1. The junction had 9 bases not matched to a gene; V was cut back by 10 bases and J by 1 base. The germline CDR1 and CDR2 sequences are ENHRY and SYGVKD. CDR3 length: 14 residues. The CDR3 loop is CASQGAERSYEQYF. The CDR3 DNA is TGTGCCAGCCAGGGGGCAGAGAGGTCCTACGAGCAGTACTTC.

There are a few counts of this clonotype. The genes are TRBV6-5 and TRBJ2-1; TRBD1 matches at 7 bases. The CDR3 spans 15 residues. J gave up 10 bases and V 0 bases, and 9 bases lay outside the gene matches. Looked up from germline, CDR1 is MNHEY and CDR2 is SVGAGI. The CDR3 protein is CASSYSRIIGGEQFF. As DNA, the CDR3 is TGTGCCAGCAGTTACTCGAGGATCATAGGGGGCGAGCAGTTCTTC.

This clonotype is judged medium-sized (0.01 to 0.1%). The rearrangement uses TRBV6-6 and TRBJ2-2; D may match TRBD1 or TRBD2 (6 bases each). The V gene's germline CDR1 is MNHNY and CDR2 SVGAGI (reference sequence). Trimming shortened V by 6 bases and J by 7 bases, and 15 bases separated the two germline ends. The CDR3 has 14 amino acids. The DNA for the CDR3 is TGTGCCAGCAGCCCTGGGGGGCCGGACGGGGAGCTGTTTTTT. Its protein product is CASSPGGPDGELFF.

In this sample, this clonotype turned up many times. V and J are TRBV7-3 and TRBJ2-1, with 8 bases identical to TRBD1. J was trimmed by 4 bases and V by 4 bases; bases with no gene match: 9. This CDR3 is 16 amino acids long. Per germline, CDR1 SGHTA and CDR2 FQGTGA. The CDR3 sequence is CASSYGQGELYNEQFF. CDR3 nucleotides: TGTGCCAGCAGCTATGGACAGGGAGAGCTGTACAATGAGCAGTTCTTC.

This clonotype was detected only a few times. The DNA of the CDR3 is TGTGCCAGCAGTTTTTTGAGGGCCAACGTCCTGACTTTC. Translation: CASSFLRANVLTF. The chain carries TRBV12-3 or TRBV12-4 and TRBJ2-6, with D hard to call. CDR3 length equals 13 residues. The ends were cut back, 3 bases at V and 5 bases at J, with 5 bases in the middle.

Ten or more counts support this clonotype. The chain has TRBV12-3 or TRBV12-4 and TRBJ2-3, with TRBD2 identical over 11 bases. The CDR3 contains 14 residues. After removal of 5 bases from V and 10 bases from J, the junction contained 8 bases not matched to a gene. The DNA for the CDR3 is TGTGCCAGCAGTGGTGGGACTAGCGGCTCTGCGCAGTATTTT. Encoded protein: CASSGGTSGSAQYF.

V and J are TRBV18 and TRBJ2-5; TRBD1 matches at 9 bases. The length of the CDR3 is 16 residues. Unmatched junction bases numbered 10, after V lost 4 bases and J lost 4 bases. CDR1 and CDR2 (germline): KGHSH, LQKENI. For the CDR3, the DNA is TGTGCCAGCTCACGAAATTTACAGGGGGCCGGAGAGACCCAGTACTTC. It translates to CASSRNLQGAGETQYF.

This clonotype was detected ten times or more. As DNA, the CDR3 is TGTGCCAGCATCCGGGGCGGCACTGAAGCTTTCTTT. Its translation is CASIRGGTEAFF. The V and J genes are TRBV2 and TRBJ1-1, with a tentative D call TRBD1 (5 bases). The germline V gene has CDR1 SNHLY and CDR2 FYNNEI. The CDR3 is 12 amino acids. The V end was cut by 7 bases, the J end by 4 bases, with 10 bases between.

This clonotype has a handful of counts. This sequence joins TRBV20-1 and TRBJ2-1, with TRBD2 identical over 11 bases. The germline V gene has CDR1 DFQATT and CDR2 SNEGSKA (reference sequence). The CDR3 spans 17 residues. V gave up 5 bases and J gave up 5 bases; unmatched junction bases: 14. This CDR3 reads CSAVDFLGTSGNNEQFF. DNA of the CDR3: TGCAGTGCTGTCGACTTTTTGGGGACTAGCGGAAACAATGAGCAGTTCTTC.

The CDR3 is CASSPGRALAKNIQYF. In DNA form, the CDR3 reads TGCGCCAGCTCTCCCGGACGGGCCCTAGCCAAAAACATTCAGTACTTC. The V call is TRBV10-1, the J call TRBJ2-4; D is unclear. The CDR3 consists of 16 residues. The ends were cut back, 8 bases at V and 0 bases at J, with 17 bases in the middle. From germline, CDR1 is WNHNN and CDR2 SYGVQD (reference sequence).

This chain connects TRBV7-6 to TRBJ1-4; D call uncertain. Germline lookup yields CDR1 SGHVS and CDR2 FNYEAQ. The CDR3 consists of 13 residues. Between the trimmed V and J ends, which lost 1 base and 5 bases, there was a span of 5 bases. The chain's CDR3 is CASSLGRNEKLFF. CDR3 bases: TGTGCCAGCAGCTTAGGAAGGAATGAAAAACTGTTTTTT.

The CDR3 reads CASSYSSGLGAGELFF. CDR3 nucleotide sequence: TGTGCCAGCAGTTACTCGTCAGGACTTGGAGCCGGGGAGCTGTTTTTT. This chain links TRBV6-5 with TRBJ2-2, with D perhaps TRBD2 (5 bases). Looked up from germline, CDR1 is MNHEY and CDR2 is SVGAGI. This CDR3 has 16 amino acids. The V end was cut by 0 bases, the J end by 6 bases, with 14 bases between.